This entry lists 16 T cell receptor beta chains sequenced from one sample in a study of T cells in Graves' hyperthyroidism and ophthalmopathy. What was amplified from RNA transcripts were TCR beta CDR3 regions. HTBI primers were used for first-round RT-PCR of the TCR CDR3. TCRdb re-analysed the multiplex PCR reads in MiXCR, keeping a single row per CDR3 protein. The sample has roughly 720,000 distinct CDR3 sequences; 15% to 20% are singletons. Material: blood. The receptors derive from a man aged 50 to 59 with Graves' hyperthyroidism.

This clonotype was counted ten times or more. This chain joins TRBV25-1 and TRBJ2-7, with TRBD2 identical over 9 bases. This CDR3 is built from 15 residues. Germline values: CDR1 MGHDK, CDR2 SYGVNS. J was trimmed by 4 bases and V by 1 base; bases with no gene match: 5. This chain's CDR3 is CASSESAGGKYEQYF. In DNA, the CDR3 is TGTGCCAGCAGTGAATCGGCGGGAGGGAAGTACGAGCAGTACTTC.

This clonotype was seen only a few times. The chain carries TRBV7-8 and TRBJ2-6; 9 bases are shared with TRBD1. The CDR3 has 18 amino acids. The J segment lost 0 bases and the V segment lost 0 bases, leaving 3 bases of the junction unmatched. From germline, CDR1 is SGHVS and CDR2 FQNEAQ. The CDR3 loop reads CASSLARGQGSGANVLTF. In nucleotides, the CDR3 is TGTGCCAGCAGCTTAGCGCGGGGACAGGGCTCTGGGGCCAACGTCCTGACTTTC.

Remarks on this clonotype: A much larger clonotype is one base distant, so this may be a read error. V and J are TRBV2 and TRBJ2-7, with a weak D call TRBD1 (5 bases). The CDR3 length is 15 residues. The V gene's germline CDR1 is SNHLY and CDR2 FYNNEI. Trimming cost V 5 bases and J 2 bases, with 16 bases left between them. The CDR3 is CASSPQGGRAYEQYF. CDR3 DNA: TGTGCCAGCAGTCCTCAGGGTGGCAGGGCCTACGAGCAGTACTTC.

This clonotype was seen more than once but under ten times. This sequence joins TRBV28 and TRBJ2-1, with D tentatively TRBD1 or TRBD2 (5 bases each). V was shortened by 4 bases and J by 2 bases, with 15 bases between the two germline ends. The CDR3 is made up of 16 amino acids. Germline values: CDR1 MDHEN, CDR2 SYDVKM. The CDR3 region is CASSSDYPGPYNEQFF. Here the CDR3 DNA reads TGTGCCAGCAGTTCCGATTACCCGGGGCCCTACAATGAGCAGTTCTTC.

This clonotype was counted between two and nine times. The chain uses TRBV29-1 and TRBJ2-7; D uncertain. Trimming took off 3 bases at V and 3 bases at J, with 6 bases between the two ends. Per the germline V gene, CDR1 is SQVTM and CDR2 is ANQGSEA. The CDR3 has 11 residues. CDR3 DNA sequence: TGCAGCGTTGAGGATCGCTACGAGCAGTACTTC. This gives the protein CSVEDRYEQYF.

With regard to this clonotype: A much larger clone lies a single base off, so this may be a read error. V and J are TRBV7-2 and TRBJ1-5, with D unresolved. Per germline, CDR1 SGHTA and CDR2 FQGNSA. Trimming removed 0 bases at V and 5 bases at J, with 5 bases between. The CDR3 consists of 13 residues. The CDR3 region is CASSLAEYQPQHF. Here the CDR3 DNA reads TGTGCCAGCAGCTTAGCGGAATATCAGCCCCAGCATTTT. The whole variable domain, filled in from reference TRBV7-2 and TRBJ1-5, reads GAGVSQSPSNKVTEKGKDVELRCDPISGHTALYWYRQSLGQGLEFLIYFQGNSAPDKSGLPSDRFSAERTGGSVSTLTIQRTQQEDSAVYLCASSLAEYQPQHFGDGTRLSIL.

This clonotype was detected many times. The chain links TRBV28 to TRBJ2-3; possible D gene TRBD2, 6 bases. Germline lookup yields CDR1 MDHEN and CDR2 SYDVKM. V lost 6 bases and J 4 bases, leaving 11 bases between the germline ends. This CDR3 has 13 residues. Here the CDR3 reads CASSRWGADTQYF. The DNA for the CDR3 is TGTGCCAGCAGCCGTTGGGGGGCAGATACGCAGTATTTT.

The chain has TRBV27 and TRBJ1-4; 8 nucleotides align to TRBD1. This CDR3 contains 14 residues. Germline-derived CDR1 and CDR2 are MNHEY and SMNVEV (reference sequence). Germline trimming cut 6 bases from V and 6 bases from J; bases unmatched to any gene: 6. The CDR3 coding sequence is TGTGCCAGCAGATCAGGACAGGGATATGAAAAACTGTTTTTT. Protein sequence: CASRSGQGYEKLFF.

The chain is built from TRBV30 and TRBJ2-5; 8 bases map to TRBD2. This CDR3 has 15 amino acids. Germline V CDR1 and CDR2: GTSNPN, SVGIG (reference sequence). V shed 2 bases, J shed 3 bases, and the junction held 8 bases outside the gene matches. CDR3 sequence reads: CAWSTSGALKETQYF. CDR3 nucleotides: TGTGCCTGGAGTACTAGCGGAGCCCTCAAAGAGACCCAGTACTTC.

This clonotype was found many times. V and J are TRBV28 and TRBJ1-4; tentative D call: TRBD1 (5 bases). Germline V gene lookup returns CDR1 MDHEN and CDR2 SYDVKM. V was clipped by 4 bases and J by 0 bases, with 9 bases between them. The CDR3 totals 15 residues. The CDR3 loop is CASSSTDATNEKLFF. In nucleotides, the CDR3 is TGTGCCAGCAGTTCGACAGACGCAACTAATGAAAAACTGTTTTTT.

There are many counts of this clonotype. This chain uses TRBV14 with TRBJ2-7; 11 positions agree with TRBD1. Germline trimming cut 0 bases from V and 3 bases from J; bases unmatched to any gene: 13. This CDR3 spans 19 amino acids. Germline lookup yields CDR1 SGHDN and CDR2 FVKESK. The CDR3 protein is CASSQDDGQGAPLFYEQYF. In nucleotides, the CDR3 is TGTGCCAGCAGCCAAGATGATGGACAGGGGGCGCCCCTCTTCTACGAGCAGTACTTC. The variable domain in full, completed from reference TRBV14 and TRBJ2-7, reads EAGVTQFPSHSVIEKGQTVTLRCDPISGHDNLYWYRRVMGKEIKFLLHFVKESKQDESGMPNNRFLAERTGGTYSTLKVQPAELEDSGVYFCASSQDDGQGAPLFYEQYFGPGTRLTVT.

This clonotype was counted ten times or more. One junction end does not reproduce the germline sequence, and a read error may be involved. The chain has TRBV5-1 and TRBJ2-7; tentatively, D is TRBD2 (6 bases). Germline assignment: CDR1 SGHRS and CDR2 YFSETQ. The CDR3 has 14 amino acids. The CDR3 nucleotides read TGTGCCAGCAGTCCTGGGACTGGCCTTTACGAGCAGTACTTC. Translating gives CASSPGTGLYEQYF.

This clonotype was recorded many times. This chain connects TRBV12-3 or TRBV12-4 to TRBJ1-6, with D unclear. V gave up 3 bases and J gave up 10 bases, with 10 bases separating them. CDR3 size: 13 residues. The CDR3 is CASSLGRVSPLHF. The CDR3 DNA follows: TGTGCCAGCAGTTTGGGTAGGGTCTCACCCCTCCACTTT.

This clonotype appeared many times. The V call is TRBV10-3, the J call TRBJ1-2; 7 nucleotides agree with TRBD1. CDR1 and CDR2 (germline): ENHRY, SYGVKD. The ends lost 2 bases at V and 6 bases at J; junction bases unmatched: 9. This CDR3 has 15 residues. The CDR3 nucleotides are TGTGCCATCAGTGAGCCCGACAGGGTTCCTAATGGCTACACCTTC. This sequence encodes CAISEPDRVPNGYTF.

In this sample, this clonotype turned up many times. J is TRBJ2-1 and V is TRBV2; D is possibly TRBD2 (5 bases). Trimming removed 2 bases from V and 4 bases from J, with 9 bases in between. The CDR3 totals 14 residues. Per the germline V gene, CDR1 is SNHLY and CDR2 is FYNNEI. This CDR3 is CASSESGFYNEQFF. The CDR3 coding sequence is TGTGCCAGCAGTGAATCGGGATTTTACAATGAGCAGTTCTTC.

This clonotype was seen many times. V gene TRBV6-2 or TRBV6-3 combines with J gene TRBJ2-3; D not resolved. Germline V gene data show CDR1 as MNHEY and CDR2 as SVGEGT. This CDR3 region has 13 residues. V lost 1 base, J lost 4 bases, and 6 bases lay in between. CDR3 DNA: TGTGCCAGCAGTTACTTCTGGGCAGATACGCAGTATTTT. This translates into CASSYFWADTQYF.